The clone carrying this TCR beta chain occurred a few times. Its target is unknown. Profiled with immunoSEQ multiplex PCR; TCRdb holds only in-frame clones, not every one. The top ten clones hold over 2.5% of a sample with tens of thousands of clones, roughly 89% of them seen once. It was autoimmune disease history or systemic immunosuppression that excluded patients. The data stem from a study of OX40 agonist ivuxolimab in advanced cancers. Study-level findings and limits: Nonresponders included some who also had low normalized T-cell clonal expansion. Undetermined was the antigen specificity of the expanded peripheral T cells.

The length of the CDR3 is 12 residues. In germline, CDR1 is LNHDA, CDR2 SQIVND (reference sequence). Trimming left V 5 bases short and J 8 bases short, with 12 bases between. The source is an adult with an advanced solid tumor such as melanoma, head and neck, liver or kidney cancer. The chain recombines TRBV19 with TRBJ1-2; D is unclear. Specimen: CD4+ or CD8+ T cells sorted from blood, collected in a trial of the OX40 agonist ivuxolimab. In nucleotides, the CDR3 is TGTGCCAGTAGTCCCGGACCTCGGGGCTACACCTTC. It encodes CASSPGPRGYTF.